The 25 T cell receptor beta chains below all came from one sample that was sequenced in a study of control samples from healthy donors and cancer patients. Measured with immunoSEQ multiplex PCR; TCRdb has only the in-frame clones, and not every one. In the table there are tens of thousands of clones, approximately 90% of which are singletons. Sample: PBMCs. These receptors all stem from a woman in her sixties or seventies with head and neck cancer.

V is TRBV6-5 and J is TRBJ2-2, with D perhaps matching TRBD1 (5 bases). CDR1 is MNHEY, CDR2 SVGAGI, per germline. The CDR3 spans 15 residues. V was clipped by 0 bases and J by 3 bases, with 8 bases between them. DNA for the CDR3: TGTGCCAGCAGTTACTCCGTCAGGGACACCGGGGAGCTGTTTTTT. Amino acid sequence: CASSYSVRDTGELFF.

CDR3 region: CAIMDWPSGSYEQYF. The CDR3 coding sequence is TGTGCCATCATGGATTGGCCTAGCGGGAGCTACGAGCAGTACTTC. This chain joins TRBV10-3 and TRBJ2-7, with TRBD2 matching 10 bases. The CDR3 loop spans 15 amino acids. The germline V gene encodes CDR1 ENHRY and CDR2 SYGVKD. Trimming cost V 7 bases and J 3 bases; bases outside gene matches: 9.

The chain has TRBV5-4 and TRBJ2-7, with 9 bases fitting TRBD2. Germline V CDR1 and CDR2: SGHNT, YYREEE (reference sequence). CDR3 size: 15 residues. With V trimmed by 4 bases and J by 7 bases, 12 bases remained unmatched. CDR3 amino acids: CASSLSGLAHREQYF. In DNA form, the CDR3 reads TGTGCCAGCAGCCTGTCGGGACTAGCCCACCGGGAGCAGTACTTC.

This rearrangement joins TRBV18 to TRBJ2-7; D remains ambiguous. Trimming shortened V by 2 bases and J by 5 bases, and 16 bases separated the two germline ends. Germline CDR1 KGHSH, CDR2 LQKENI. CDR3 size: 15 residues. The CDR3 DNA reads TGTGCCAGCTCACCATTCTCCGTATCAAGGCACGAGCAGTACTTC. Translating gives CASSPFSVSRHEQYF. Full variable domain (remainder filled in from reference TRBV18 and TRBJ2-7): NAGVMQNPRHLVRRRGQEARLRCSPMKGHSHVYWYRQLPEEGLKFMVYLQKENIIDESGMPKERFSAEFPKEGPSILRIQQVVRGDSAAYFCASSPFSVSRHEQYFGPGTRLTVT.

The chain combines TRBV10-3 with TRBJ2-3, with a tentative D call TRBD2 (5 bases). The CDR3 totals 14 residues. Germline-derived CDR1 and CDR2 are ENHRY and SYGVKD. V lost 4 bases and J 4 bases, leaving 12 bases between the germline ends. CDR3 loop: CAISGRGGADTQYF. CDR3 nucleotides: TGTGCCATCAGTGGACGGGGTGGCGCAGATACGCAGTATTTT.

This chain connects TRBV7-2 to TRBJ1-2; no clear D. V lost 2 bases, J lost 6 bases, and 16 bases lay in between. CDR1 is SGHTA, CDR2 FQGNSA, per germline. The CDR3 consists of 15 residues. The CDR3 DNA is TGTGCCAGCAGCTTAAGTAGAACGGGGTCGGATGGCTACACCTTC. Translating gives CASSLSRTGSDGYTF.

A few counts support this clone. This chain's CDR3 is CASSLVPRTGNTIYF. The CDR3 nucleotides read TGTGCCAGCAGCTTAGTTCCCAGAACTGGAAACACCATATATTTT. The J gene is TRBJ1-3, the V gene TRBV7-8; D remains unclear. With 1 base removed from V and 2 bases from J, the gap between germline ends came to 9 bases. Per the germline V gene, CDR1 is SGHVS and CDR2 is FQNEAQ. The CDR3 is made up of 15 amino acids.

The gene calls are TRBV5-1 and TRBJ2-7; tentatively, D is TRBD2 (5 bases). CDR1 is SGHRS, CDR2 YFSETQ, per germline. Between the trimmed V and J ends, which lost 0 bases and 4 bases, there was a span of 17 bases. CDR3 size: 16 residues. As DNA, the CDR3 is TGCGCCAGCAGCTTGGGCGATCTAGCTCCCCCTTACGAGCAGTACTTC. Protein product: CASSLGDLAPPYEQYF. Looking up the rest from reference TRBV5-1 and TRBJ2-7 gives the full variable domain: KAGVTQTPRYLIKTRGQQVTLSCSPISGHRSVSWYQQTPGQGLQFLFEYFSETQRNKGNFPGRFSGRQFSNSRSEMNVSTLELGDSALYLCASSLGDLAPPYEQYFGPGTRLTVT.

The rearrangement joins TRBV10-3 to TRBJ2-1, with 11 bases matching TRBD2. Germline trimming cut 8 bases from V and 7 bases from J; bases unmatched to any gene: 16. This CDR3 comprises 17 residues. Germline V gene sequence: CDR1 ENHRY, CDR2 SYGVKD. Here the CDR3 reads CAILGGAGTSGGNEQFF. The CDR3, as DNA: TGTGCCATCTTGGGGGGCGCCGGGACTAGCGGAGGTAATGAGCAGTTCTTC.

CDR3 coding DNA: TGTGCCAGCAGCCCTCTTGGGTGGGGGCGAGCTTTCTTT. It translates to CASSPLGWGRAFF. The chain uses TRBV28 and TRBJ1-1, with D perhaps TRBD1 (6 bases). Deletions cut 6 bases from V and 10 bases from J, with 18 bases between. Germline CDR1 is MDHEN and CDR2 is SYDVKM. The CDR3 consists of 13 residues.

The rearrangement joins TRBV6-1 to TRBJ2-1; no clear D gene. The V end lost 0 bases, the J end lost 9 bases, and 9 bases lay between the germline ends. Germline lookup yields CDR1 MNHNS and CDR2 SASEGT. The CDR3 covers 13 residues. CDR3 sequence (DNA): TGTGCCAGCAGTGAAGCCCGCAGCCTTGAGCAGTTCTTC. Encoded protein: CASSEARSLEQFF.

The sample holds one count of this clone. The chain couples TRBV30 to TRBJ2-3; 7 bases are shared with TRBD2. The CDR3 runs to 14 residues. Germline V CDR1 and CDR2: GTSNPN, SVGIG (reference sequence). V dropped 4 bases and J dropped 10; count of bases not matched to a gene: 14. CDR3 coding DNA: TGTGCCTGGACCAAAGAGCGGGACTCGTTTTCGCAGTATTTT. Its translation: CAWTKERDSFSQYF.

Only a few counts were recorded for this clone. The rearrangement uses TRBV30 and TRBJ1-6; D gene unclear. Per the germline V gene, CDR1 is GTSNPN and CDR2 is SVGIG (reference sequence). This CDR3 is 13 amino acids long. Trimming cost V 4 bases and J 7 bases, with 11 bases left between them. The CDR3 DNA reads TGTGCCTGGACCCCATTTGAGAATTCACCCCTCCACTTT. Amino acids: CAWTPFENSPLHF.

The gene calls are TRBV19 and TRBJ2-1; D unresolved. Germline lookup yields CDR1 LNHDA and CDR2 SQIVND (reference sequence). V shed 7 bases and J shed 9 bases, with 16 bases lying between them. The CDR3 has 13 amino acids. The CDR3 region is CASNDWSFAEQFF. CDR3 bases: TGTGCCAGTAATGACTGGTCCTTCGCTGAGCAGTTCTTC.

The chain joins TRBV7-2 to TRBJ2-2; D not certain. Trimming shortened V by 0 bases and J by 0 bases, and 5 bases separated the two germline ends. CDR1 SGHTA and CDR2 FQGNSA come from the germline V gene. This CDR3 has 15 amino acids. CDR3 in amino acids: CASSLAGTNTGELFF. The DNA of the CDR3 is TGTGCCAGCAGCTTAGCGGGAACGAACACCGGGGAGCTGTTTTTT.

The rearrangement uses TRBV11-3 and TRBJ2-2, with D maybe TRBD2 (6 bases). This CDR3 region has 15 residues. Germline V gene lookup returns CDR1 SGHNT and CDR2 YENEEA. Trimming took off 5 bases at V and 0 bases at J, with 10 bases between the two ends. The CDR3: CASSVGGSNTGELFF. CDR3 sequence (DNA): TGTGCCAGCAGCGTGGGGGGTTCGAACACCGGGGAGCTGTTTTTT.

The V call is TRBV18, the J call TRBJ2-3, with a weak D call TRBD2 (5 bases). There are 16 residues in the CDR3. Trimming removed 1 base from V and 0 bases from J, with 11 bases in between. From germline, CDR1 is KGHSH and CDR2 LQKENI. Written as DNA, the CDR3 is TGTGCCAGCTCACCACAGTCGGACTCTAGCACAGATACGCAGTATTTT. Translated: CASSPQSDSSTDTQYF.

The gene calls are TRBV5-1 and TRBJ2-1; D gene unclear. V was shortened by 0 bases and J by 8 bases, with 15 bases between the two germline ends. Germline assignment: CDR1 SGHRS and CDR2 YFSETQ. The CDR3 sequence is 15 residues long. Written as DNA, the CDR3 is TGCGCCAGCAGCTTGGAAAGAGGATGGAACGATGAGCAGTTCTTC. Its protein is CASSLERGWNDEQFF.

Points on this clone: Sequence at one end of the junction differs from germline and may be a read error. The CDR3 DNA is TGTGCCAACAGCCAAGACCGGGCCGACAATCAGCCCCAGCATTTT. Its translation: CANSQDRADNQPQHF. The V gene is TRBV3-1 (or the pseudogene TRBV3-2), the J gene TRBJ1-5; D ambiguous. CDR3 size: 15 residues. The germline CDR1 and CDR2 sequences are LGHDT and YNNKEL (reference sequence).

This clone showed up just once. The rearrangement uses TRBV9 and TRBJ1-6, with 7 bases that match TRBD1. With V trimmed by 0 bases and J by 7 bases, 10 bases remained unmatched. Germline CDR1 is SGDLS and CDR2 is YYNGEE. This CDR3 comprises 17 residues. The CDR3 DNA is TGTGCCAGCAGCGTAGGTCCCGGAACAGGGGACAATTCACCCCTCCACTTT. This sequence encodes CASSVGPGTGDNSPLHF. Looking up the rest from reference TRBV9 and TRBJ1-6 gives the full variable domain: DSGVTQTPKHLITATGQRVTLRCSPRSGDLSVYWYQQSLDQGLQFLIQYYNGEERAKGNILERFSAQQFPDLHSELNLSSLELGDSALYFCASSVGPGTGDNSPLHFGNGTRLTVT.

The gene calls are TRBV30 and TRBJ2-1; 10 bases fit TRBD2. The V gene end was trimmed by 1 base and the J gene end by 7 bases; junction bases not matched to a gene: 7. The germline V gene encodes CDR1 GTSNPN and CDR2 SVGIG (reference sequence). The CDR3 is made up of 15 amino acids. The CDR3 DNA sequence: TGTGCCTGGAGTGGGGCAACTAGCGGGAAAAATGAGCAGTTCTTC. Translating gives CAWSGATSGKNEQFF.

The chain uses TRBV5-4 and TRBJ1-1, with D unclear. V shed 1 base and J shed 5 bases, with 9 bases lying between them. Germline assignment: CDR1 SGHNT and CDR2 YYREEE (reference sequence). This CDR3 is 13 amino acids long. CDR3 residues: CASSLYAGTEAFF. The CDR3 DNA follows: TGTGCCAGCAGCTTGTATGCGGGGACTGAAGCTTTCTTT.

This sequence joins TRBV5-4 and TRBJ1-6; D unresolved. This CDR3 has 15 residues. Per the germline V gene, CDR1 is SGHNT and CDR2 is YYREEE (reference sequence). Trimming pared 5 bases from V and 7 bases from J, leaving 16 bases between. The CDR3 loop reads CASRPGAGDNSPLHF. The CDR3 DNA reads TGTGCCAGCAGGCCCGGCGCGGGTGACAATTCACCCCTCCACTTT.

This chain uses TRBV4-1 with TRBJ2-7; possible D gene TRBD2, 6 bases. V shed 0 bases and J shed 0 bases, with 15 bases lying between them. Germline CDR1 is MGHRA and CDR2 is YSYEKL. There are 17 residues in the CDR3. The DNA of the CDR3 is TGCGCCAGCAGCCAAGACATTAGCGGAACGAGCTCCTACGAGCAGTACTTC. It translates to CASSQDISGTSSYEQYF.

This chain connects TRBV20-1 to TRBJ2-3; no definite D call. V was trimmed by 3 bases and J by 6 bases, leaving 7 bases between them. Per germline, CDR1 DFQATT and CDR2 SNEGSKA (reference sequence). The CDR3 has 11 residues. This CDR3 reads CSASTSDTQYF. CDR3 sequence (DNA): TGCAGTGCTAGCACGAGCGATACGCAGTATTTT.